This T cell receptor (beta chain) was sequenced in a study of OX40 agonist ivuxolimab in advanced cancers. A note on the overall study: The costimulatory receptor OX40 (CD134) was targeted by ivuxolimab, a fully human IgG2 agonistic monoclonal antibody. Intravenous ivuxolimab was administered to patients every 2 weeks at six dose levels: 0.01, 0.1, 0.3, 1.5, 3 and 10 mg/kg. Among the approximately 54 dose-escalation patients, 19 had hepatocellular carcinoma, 15 or so melanoma, 9 renal cell carcinoma and 9 head and neck cancer. A male proportion of approximately 83% and a mean age of approximately 55 years, ranging from about 23 to 90, were recorded for the dose-escalation cohort. Prior anti-PD-1, anti-PD-L1 or anti-CTLA-4 therapy was permitted, and checkpoint inhibitors had been received by around 40% of dose-escalation patients. Partial responses occurred in three dose-escalation patients: two with cutaneous melanoma and one with hepatocellular carcinoma. The purpose of peripheral TCRbeta sequencing was to test whether ivuxolimab changed TCR sequence diversity and led to clonal T-cell expansion. The paper covers the monotherapy dose-escalation part of the phase I ivuxolimab trial, which included N ≈ 50 patients.

Concerning this clone itself: The specificity of this receptor is unknown. Base-call qualities are not available, and no considerably larger clone is one nucleotide away.

The V end loses 4 bases and the J end loses 0 bases, and a stretch of 17 bases separates them. The CDR3 runs 18 amino acids, cysteine and phenylalanine included. Just CDR3 DNA is preserved here, 54 bases in frame from base 1. Looking up the germline V gene yields CDR1 SGDLS and CDR2 YYNGEE. Study-wide conclusions, independent of this receptor: The antigen specificity of the peripheral T cells that underwent clonal expansion was not determined. At doses of 0.1 to 3.0 mg/kg, clonal expansion of both CD4+ and CD8+ blood T cells was observed from baseline to week 6. Low levels of normalized T-cell clonal expansion were also seen in some patients who did not respond. On average, CD8+ T cells showed more expanded clones than CD4+ T cells after ivuxolimab. In the 0.1-3.0 mg/kg groups, partial responders had among the lowest normalized peripheral clonal expansion, particularly in CD8+ T cells.

Patients with autoimmune disease history or receiving systemic immunosuppression were excluded from the trial. In every dose cohort, peripheral blood was drawn for TCR sequencing at baseline, cycle 4 day 1, and cycle 7 day 1. The samples were taken from a phase I, first-in-human, multicenter, open-label dose-escalation trial of ivuxolimab. The trial enrolled adults with locally advanced or metastatic head and neck squamous cell, hepatocellular, melanoma or renal cell carcinoma. Before TCR sequencing, CD4+ T cells and CD8+ T cells were sorted from peripheral blood as separate populations. Genomic DNA was isolated from the sorted cells so that the TCRbeta CDR3 region could be sequenced. The immunoSEQ Assay was used to sequence the TCRbeta CDR3 regions. In its TCRdb copy, this immuneACCESS table keeps in-frame sequences only and misses some clones. Where compared with another copy, unresolved V genes explain less than half of these, and the others have no known cause. The sample contains around 64,000 clones, about 87% of them found a single time. Of the sample, about 0.41% is held by the ten largest clones.

The TCR was taken from an adult with an advanced solid tumor such as melanoma, head and neck, liver or kidney cancer. The source material was CD4+ or CD8+ T cells sorted from blood, sampled in a trial of the OX40 agonist ivuxolimab. The sequence links TRBV9 to TRBJ1-6, with the D segment identity uncertain. The CDR3 reads as follows: CASSPEGGPSSYNSPLHF. The DNA reads as follows: TGTGCCAGCAGCCCCGAGGGAGGGCCCAGCTCCTATAATTCACCCCTCCACTTT.